This T cell receptor beta chain was found in a study of cytomegalovirus exposure and HLA in healthy donors. Study-wide background: Drawn from HLA-typed donors, around 85 million unique TCRs were held in an early data release. Study results and limitations: Cytomegalovirus association was assigned to 150 to 200 TCR beta chains.

On this clone itself: What it binds is not known. This sample also contains other DNA sequences that code for the same CDR3.

The V gene end was trimmed by 0 bases and the J gene end by 3 bases; junction bases not matched to a gene: 3. Germline CDR1 and CDR2: SGHRS and YFSETQ. The CDR3 contains 14 residues. Researchers ran the PCR with 60 Vbeta and 13 Jbeta primers. Libraries were prepared by immunoSEQ multiplex PCR; TCRdb keeps only in-frame clonotypes and omits some of them. The repertoire holds roughly 130,000 clones, with around 80% as singletons. Sequenced sample: PBMCs. This chain connects TRBV5-1 to TRBJ2-7, with TRBD2 matching over 7 bases. The TCR was taken from a woman in her 50s in good health and CMV-seropositive. The CDR3: CASSLGAGDYEQYF. The CDR3 region has the DNA TGCGCCAGCAGCTTGGGGGCGGGGGACTACGAGCAGTACTTC.